What follows are 5 T cell receptor beta chains derived from one specimen sequenced in a study of PD-1 blockade in classical Hodgkin lymphoma. The method was immunoSEQ multiplex PCR; TCRdb's version includes in-frame clones alone and lacks a portion of them. The sample has 95,000 to 100,000 clones, about 89% seen once. After autologous stem cell transplantation all patients relapsed, and prior brentuximab vedotin exposure differed between cohorts. The specimen comprised peripheral blood mononuclear cells (PBMCs), sampled before the second cycle of nivolumab. The receptors derive from a human donor with classical Hodgkin lymphoma.

The V call is TRBV5-1, the J call TRBJ2-3; D is unclear. CDR3 size: 13 residues. Germline V CDR1 and CDR2: SGHRS, YFSETQ. V was cut by 4 bases and J by 0 bases, with 6 bases left in between. In DNA, the CDR3 is TGCGCCAGCAGCGGAACAAGCACAGATACGCAGTATTTT. Translation: CASSGTSTDTQYF.

For the CDR3, the DNA is TGTGCCAGCAGCTTCGACAGTGATCAGCCCCAGCATTTT. Translation: CASSFDSDQPQHF. The rearrangement uses TRBV7-2 and TRBJ1-5, with TRBD1 as a possible D gene (5 bases). The germline gives CDR1 SGHTA, CDR2 FQGNSA. The CDR3 is 13 amino acids. V lost 3 bases to trimming and J lost 5 bases, with 8 bases between them.

J is TRBJ1-1 and V is TRBV11-3, with D hard to call. This CDR3 contains 15 residues. The V gene's germline CDR1 is SGHNT and CDR2 YENEEA. The V gene lost 1 base and the J gene lost 1 base, with 10 bases spanning the gap. CDR3 sequence (DNA): TGTGCCAGCAGCTTAGTTCGAGGGCCGAACACTGAAGCTTTCTTT. Amino acid sequence: CASSLVRGPNTEAFF.

The V gene is TRBV7-7, the J gene TRBJ2-1; weak D call: TRBD1 (5 bases). The CDR3 runs to 13 residues. CDR1 and CDR2 from the germline V gene are SSHAT and FNYEAQ (reference sequence). With 3 bases removed from V and 8 bases from J, the gap between germline ends came to 11 bases. The CDR3 DNA reads TGTGCCAGCAGCTTCTGGCAGGGCGATGAGCAGTTCTTC. Its translation is CASSFWQGDEQFF.

The J gene is TRBJ1-1, the V gene TRBV13; D is unresolved. Deletions cut 5 bases from V and 0 bases from J, with 10 bases between. This CDR3 comprises 14 residues. Germline V gene sequence: CDR1 PRHDT, CDR2 FYEKMQ (reference sequence). The CDR3: CASSPEALNTEAFF. The CDR3 nucleotides are TGTGCCAGCAGCCCCGAGGCACTGAACACTGAAGCTTTCTTT.